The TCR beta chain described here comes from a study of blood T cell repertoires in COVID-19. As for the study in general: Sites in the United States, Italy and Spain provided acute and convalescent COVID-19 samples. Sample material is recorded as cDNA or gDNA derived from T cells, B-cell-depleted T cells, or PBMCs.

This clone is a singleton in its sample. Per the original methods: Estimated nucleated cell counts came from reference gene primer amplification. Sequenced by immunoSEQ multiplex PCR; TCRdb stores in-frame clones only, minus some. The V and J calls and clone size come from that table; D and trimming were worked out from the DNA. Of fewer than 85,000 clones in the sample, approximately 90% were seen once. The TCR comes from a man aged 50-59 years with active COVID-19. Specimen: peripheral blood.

The CDR3 region is CASSLSGGPGDTQYF. For the CDR3, the DNA is TGTGCCAGCAGCCTTAGCGGGGGCCCAGGAGATACGCAGTATTTT. The chain carries TRBV7-3 and TRBJ2-3; 9 bases map to TRBD2. Trimming cost V 5 bases and J 5 bases; bases outside gene matches: 8. Germline-derived CDR1 and CDR2 are SGHTA and FQGTGA. CDR3 size: 15 residues.